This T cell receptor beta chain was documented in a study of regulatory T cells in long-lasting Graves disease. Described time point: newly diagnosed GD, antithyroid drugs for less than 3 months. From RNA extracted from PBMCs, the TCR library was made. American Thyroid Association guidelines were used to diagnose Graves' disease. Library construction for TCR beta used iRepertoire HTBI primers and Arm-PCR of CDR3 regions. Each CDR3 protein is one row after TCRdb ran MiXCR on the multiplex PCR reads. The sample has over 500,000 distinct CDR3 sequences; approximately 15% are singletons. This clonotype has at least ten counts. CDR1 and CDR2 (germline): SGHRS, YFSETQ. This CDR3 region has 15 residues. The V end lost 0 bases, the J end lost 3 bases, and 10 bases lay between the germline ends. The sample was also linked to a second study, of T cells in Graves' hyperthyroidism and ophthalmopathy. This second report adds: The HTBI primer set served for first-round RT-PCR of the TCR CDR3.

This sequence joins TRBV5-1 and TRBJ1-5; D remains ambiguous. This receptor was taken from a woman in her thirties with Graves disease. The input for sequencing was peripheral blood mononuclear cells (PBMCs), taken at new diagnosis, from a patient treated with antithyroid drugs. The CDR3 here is CASSLGATPNQPQHF. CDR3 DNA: TGCGCCAGCAGCTTGGGGGCGACCCCCAATCAGCCCCAGCATTTT.